This entry is about one T cell receptor beta chain. Its antigen is as yet unknown. This CDR3 comprises 14 residues. Germline CDR1 and CDR2: MNHEY and SMNVEV (reference sequence). V dropped 5 bases and J dropped 6 bases, with 17 bases sitting between them. Time point defined: baseline pretreatment blood. The treatment denotes: 15 Gy SBRT to primary tumor, nephrectomy 4 weeks later. Data came from immunoSEQ multiplex PCR; TCRdb stores just in-frame clones and leaves some out. The sample has approximately 140,000 clones, around 89% seen once. These data belong to a study of radiation and T cells in renal cell carcinoma. Study-wide results and limits: Without pretreatment biopsies, baseline tumor clonotype presence was undetermined. From baseline, blood top tumor clonotypes peaked at 2 weeks post-radiation.

The chain is built from TRBV27 and TRBJ2-7; D possibly matches TRBD1 or TRBD2 (6 bases each). The sequenced sample was blood, obtained from a patient whose treatment included radiotherapy and nephrectomy. The receptor was derived from a woman in her seventies with renal cell carcinoma. CDR3 residues: CASSPHLEGGEQYF. Here the CDR3 DNA reads TGTGCCAGCAGTCCCCACCTCGAGGGGGGCGAGCAGTACTTC.